The 9 T cell receptor beta chains below were found in one sample sequenced in a study of T-cell reconstitution after alpha-beta-depleted transplantation in children. Preparation of the TCRbeta library was carried out with unique molecular identifiers. MiXCR, run by TCRdb on the PCR reads, gives a single entry per CDR3 protein. The sample comprises around 600,000 distinct CDR3 sequences, 20% to 25% of which are singletons, and less than 15% rests with the top ten. Here the sequenced sample was PBMCs, mostly from graft donor cells, taken 360 days after TCRalphabeta/CD19-depleted stem cell transplant. Source of these receptors: a boy under two years old who had a stem cell transplant for acute myeloid leukemia, so the T cells may come from the graft donor.

The chain is built from TRBV12-3 or TRBV12-4 and TRBJ2-3, with 9 bases identical to TRBD2. The CDR3 is made up of 15 amino acids. J gave up 7 bases and V 6 bases, and 11 bases lay outside the gene matches. CDR3 in amino acids: CASRAAGGHSYTQYF. Here the CDR3 DNA reads TGTGCCAGCAGAGCAGCGGGGGGTCATTCGTATACGCAGTATTTT.

This clonotype has ten or more counts. In DNA form, the CDR3 reads TGCAGCGTTGAAGATCGGAATAGTGGAGAGACCCAGTACTTC. It yields the protein CSVEDRNSGETQYF. J is TRBJ2-5 and V is TRBV29-1; D is unclear. CDR1 is SQVTM and CDR2 is ANQGSEA in the germline V gene. V gave up 0 bases and J gave up 4 bases, with 12 bases separating them. The CDR3 runs to 14 residues.

The sample holds many counts of this clonotype. The chain couples TRBV7-9 to TRBJ1-1; 7 bases align to TRBD1. The CDR3 loop spans 13 amino acids. The V gene end was trimmed by 5 bases and the J gene end by 3 bases; junction bases not matched to a gene: 3. The germline CDR1 and CDR2 sequences are SEHNR and FQNEAQ (reference sequence). The CDR3 here is CASSPGQHTEAFF. The CDR3, as DNA: TGTGCCAGCAGCCCGGGACAGCACACTGAAGCTTTCTTT.

The chain has TRBV20-1 and TRBJ2-4, with D perhaps TRBD1 or TRBD2 (5 bases each). In germline, CDR1 is DFQATT, CDR2 SNEGSKA (reference sequence). V was cut by 4 bases and J by 3 bases, with 16 bases left in between. This CDR3 is built from 15 residues. The CDR3 is CSAKGDGLIKNIQYF. The CDR3 DNA is TGCAGTGCTAAAGGGGACGGTCTAATCAAAAACATTCAGTACTTC.

In this sample, this clonotype turned up once. This chain connects TRBV30 to TRBJ2-1; D is ambiguous. Trimming removed 1 base from V and 1 base from J, with 8 bases in between. The CDR3 sequence is 14 residues long. Germline CDR1 is GTSNPN and CDR2 is SVGIG (reference sequence). CDR3 amino acids: CAWSDITSYNEQFF. The CDR3 region has the DNA TGTGCCTGGAGTGACATAACTTCCTACAATGAGCAGTTCTTC.

A few counts support this clonotype. V and J are TRBV7-8 and TRBJ2-1, with TRBD1 as a possible D gene (6 bases). Germline V CDR1 and CDR2: SGHVS, FQNEAQ. Trimming took 1 base from V and 0 from J, leaving 19 bases between them. The CDR3 is made up of 19 amino acids. CDR3 DNA sequence: TGTGCCAGCAGCTTAGGGATACCCGGACAGTCGAGCTCCTACAATGAGCAGTTCTTC. It translates to CASSLGIPGQSSSYNEQFF.

This clonotype was seen at least ten times. V is TRBV5-6 and J is TRBJ2-7, with D perhaps matching TRBD1 or TRBD2 (5 bases each). The V gene lost 5 bases and the J gene lost 1 base, with 13 bases spanning the gap. This CDR3 has 14 residues. CDR1 and CDR2 from the germline V gene are SGHDT and YYEEEE. CDR3 coding DNA: TGTGCCAGCAGTTCGGGGCTATTGTCCTACGAGCAGTACGTC. It codes for CASSSGLLSYEQYV.

This clonotype was seen a few times. V is TRBV5-6 and J is TRBJ2-3; no definite D call. The germline V gene encodes CDR1 SGHDT and CDR2 YYEEEE. Trimming removed 4 bases at V and 7 bases at J, with 10 bases between. The CDR3 contains 12 residues. The CDR3, as DNA: TGTGCCAGCAGCGCGGTAGGGAATACGCAGTATTTT. It encodes CASSAVGNTQYF.

V is TRBV4-3 and J is TRBJ2-7; D is unclear. V dropped 0 bases and J dropped 3 bases, with 15 bases sitting between them. Per the germline V gene, CDR1 is LGHNA and CDR2 is YSLEER. The CDR3 is made up of 16 amino acids. As DNA, the CDR3 is TGCGCCAGCAGCCAAGACTGGACCCTCGACCTCTACGAGCAGTACTTC. This sequence encodes CASSQDWTLDLYEQYF.